This T cell receptor beta chain is from a study of cytomegalovirus exposure and HLA in healthy donors. Whole-study findings and limits: The study recorded 150 to 200 TCR beta chains that were cytomegalovirus-associated. Near-uniform donor sequencing depth was presumed by presence/absence analyses.

On this clone itself: Its antigen is unknown.

The CDR3 totals 15 residues. Trimming cost V 0 bases and J 8 bases; bases outside gene matches: 7. From germline, CDR1 is SGHDN and CDR2 FVKESK. With 60 Vbeta and 13 Jbeta primers, the PCR was carried out. Sequencing used immunoSEQ multiplex PCR; TCRdb keeps in-frame clones, though not all of them. The top ten clones hold about 1.9% of a sample with about 110,000 clones, about 80% of them seen once. V and J are TRBV14 and TRBJ1-2; 9 nucleotides align to TRBD1. The source is a man aged 30 to 39 in good health and CMV-seronegative. Sequencing was carried out using PBMCs. This CDR3 reads CASSQDPGTGKGYTF. CDR3 sequence (DNA): TGTGCCAGCAGCCAAGATCCCGGGACAGGGAAAGGCTACACCTTC.